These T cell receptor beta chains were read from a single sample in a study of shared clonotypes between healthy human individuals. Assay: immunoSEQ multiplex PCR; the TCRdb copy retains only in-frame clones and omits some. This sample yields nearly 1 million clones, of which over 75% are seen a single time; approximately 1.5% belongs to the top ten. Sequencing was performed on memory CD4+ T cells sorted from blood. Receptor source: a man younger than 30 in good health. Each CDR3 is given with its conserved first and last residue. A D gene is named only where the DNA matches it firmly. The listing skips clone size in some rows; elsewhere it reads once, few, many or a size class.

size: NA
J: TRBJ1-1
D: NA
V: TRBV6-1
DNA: TGTGCCAGCACCCTCGGCCGCGCCGAAGCTTTCTTT
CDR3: CASTLGRAEAFF

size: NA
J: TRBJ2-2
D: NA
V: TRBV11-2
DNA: TGTGCCAGCAGCTTCGGGGGACATAGGTCGGGGGAGCTGTTTTTT
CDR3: CASSFGGHRSGELFF

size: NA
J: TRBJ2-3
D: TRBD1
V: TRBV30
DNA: TGTGCCTGGGGGACAGGGGCAAGCACAGATACGCAGTATTTT
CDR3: CAWGTGASTDTQYF

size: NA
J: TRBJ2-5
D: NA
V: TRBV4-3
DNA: TGCGCCAGCAGCCAACAACTTGGAGGGGTAGAGACCCAGTACTTC
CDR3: CASSQQLGGVETQYF

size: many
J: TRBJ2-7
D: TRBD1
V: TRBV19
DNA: TGTGCCAGTAGTATCGGGGGACAGGGGGCCTACGAGCAGTACTTC
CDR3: CASSIGGQGAYEQYF

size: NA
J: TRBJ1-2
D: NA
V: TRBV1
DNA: TGCACCAGCAGCCAAGAGTCTCCGCAGGGAGGAGGCTACACCTTC
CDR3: CTSSQESPQGGGYTF

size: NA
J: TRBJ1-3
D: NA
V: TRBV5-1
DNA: TGCGCCAGCAGCTTGGAGTTCGGCGGAATCTCTGGAAACACCATATATTTT
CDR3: CASSLEFGGISGNTIYF

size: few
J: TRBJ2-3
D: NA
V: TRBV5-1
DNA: TGCGCCAGCAGCTTGGATCGTGGTAGGACGCAGTATTTT
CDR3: CASSLDRGRTQYF

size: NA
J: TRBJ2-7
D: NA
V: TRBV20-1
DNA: TGCAGTGCCCCCCGGGGCCTCGGGCAGTACTTC
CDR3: CSAPRGLGQYF

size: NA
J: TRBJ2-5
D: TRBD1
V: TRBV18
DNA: TGTGCCAGCTCCCCGCCGACAGGGCTCCAAGAGACCCAGTACTTC
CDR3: CASSPPTGLQETQYF

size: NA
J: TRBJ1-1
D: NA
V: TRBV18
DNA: TGTGCCAGCTCACCGCCACTGAACACTGAAGCTTTCTTT
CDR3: CASSPPLNTEAFF

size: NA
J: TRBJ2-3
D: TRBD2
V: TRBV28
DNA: TGTGCCAGCAGTCCAGGGACTAGCGGAGGTCACACGCAGTATTTT
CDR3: CASSPGTSGGHTQYF

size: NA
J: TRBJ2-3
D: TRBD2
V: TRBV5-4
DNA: TGTGCCAGCAGCGCAGGACTAGCGGGGACTAGCACAGATACGCAGTATTTT
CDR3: CASSAGLAGTSTDTQYF

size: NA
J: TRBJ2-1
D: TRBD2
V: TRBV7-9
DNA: TGTGCCAGCAGCTTAGGGTCCAGCGGGAGGGTGAATGAGCAGTTCTTC
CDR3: CASSLGSSGRVNEQFF

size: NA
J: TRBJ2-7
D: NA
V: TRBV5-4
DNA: TGTGCCAGTAAGCTTGTCTCTTCTAGTGAGCAGTACTTC
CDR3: CASKLVSSSEQYF

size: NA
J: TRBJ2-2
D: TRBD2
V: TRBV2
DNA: TGTGCCAGCAGCAAGACTAGCGGGAGGGCCCGGGCCGGGGAGCTGTTTTTT
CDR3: CASSKTSGRARAGELFF

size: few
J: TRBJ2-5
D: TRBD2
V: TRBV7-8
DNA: TGTGCCAGCAGCGAAACCGGGACTAGCGGGGGGCAGTACTTC
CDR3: CASSETGTSGGQYF

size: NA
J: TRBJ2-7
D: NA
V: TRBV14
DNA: TGTGCCAGCAGCCAAGAGCAGCTCCCCATCTACGAGCAGTACTTC
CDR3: CASSQEQLPIYEQYF

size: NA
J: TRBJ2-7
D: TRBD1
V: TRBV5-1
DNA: TGCGCCAGCAGCCCGGACAGGGTTAGCCCCTACGAGCAGTACTTC
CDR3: CASSPDRVSPYEQYF

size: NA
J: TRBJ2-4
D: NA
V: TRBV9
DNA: TGTGCCAGCAGCGTCTCCGGGACCCTCCCTTGGGCCAAAAACATTCAGTACTTC
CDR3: CASSVSGTLPWAKNIQYF

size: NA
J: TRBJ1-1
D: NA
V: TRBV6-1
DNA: TGTGCCAGCAGTGAAAATTTCTTAGGGGGATCGGGCACTGAAGCTTTCTTT
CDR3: CASSENFLGGSGTEAFF

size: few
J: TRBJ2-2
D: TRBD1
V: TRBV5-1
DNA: TGCGCCAGCAGCTTCACAGGGGCTAACACCGGGGAGCTGTTTTTT
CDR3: CASSFTGANTGELFF

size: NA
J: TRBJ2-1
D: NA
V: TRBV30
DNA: TGTGCCTGGAGTGTGGAAGAGCGACCCTACAATGAGCAGTTCTTC
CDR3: CAWSVEERPYNEQFF

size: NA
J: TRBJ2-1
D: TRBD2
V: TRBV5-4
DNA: TGTGCCAGCAGCTTAGGACTAGCGGGACTTTACAATGAGCAGTTCTTC
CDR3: CASSLGLAGLYNEQFF

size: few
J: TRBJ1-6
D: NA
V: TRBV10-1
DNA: TGCGCCAGCAGTGAGGCCGTCGGATGGCGGAATTCACCCCTCCACTTT
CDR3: CASSEAVGWRNSPLHF

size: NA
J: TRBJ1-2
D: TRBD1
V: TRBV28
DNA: TGTGCCAGCAGCCCTTCCAGGACAGGGTCCTATGGCTACACCTTC
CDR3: CASSPSRTGSYGYTF

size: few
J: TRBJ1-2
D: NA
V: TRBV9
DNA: TGTGCCAGCAGCGTAGAAGCAGGGGCGTCTTCTAACTATGGCTACACCTTC
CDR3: CASSVEAGASSNYGYTF

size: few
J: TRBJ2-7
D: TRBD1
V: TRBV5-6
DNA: TGTGCCAGCAGCTGGATCTTTCAGGGGGTTTCCTACGAGCAGTACTTC
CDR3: CASSWIFQGVSYEQYF

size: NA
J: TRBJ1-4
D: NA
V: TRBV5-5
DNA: TGTGCCAGCAGCTTGTCCCGCAGAACTAATGAAAAACTGTTTTTT
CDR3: CASSLSRRTNEKLFF

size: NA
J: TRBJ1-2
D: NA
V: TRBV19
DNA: TGTGCCAGTAGTACCCGACAGTATGGCTACACCTTC
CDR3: CASSTRQYGYTF

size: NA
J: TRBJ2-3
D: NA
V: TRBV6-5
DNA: TGTGCCAGCAGTTTTGGGGGGCGCACAGATACGCAGTATTTT
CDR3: CASSFGGRTDTQYF

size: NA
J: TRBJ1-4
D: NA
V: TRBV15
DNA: TGTGCCACCAGCGCGGCAGGGGTGGTAGGGACTAATGAAAAACTGTTTTTT
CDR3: CATSAAGVVGTNEKLFF